This T cell receptor beta chain was sequenced during a study of blood T cells in healthy people across ages. Study-level results: Long-lived donors had more naive CD4+ cells and higher diversity than aged donors.

The draw of peripheral blood yielded ten milliliters from each donor. Per sample, a minimum of 7 million PBMCs were isolated. A second PCR, run for roughly 6 to 11 cycles, used a sample-barcoded 5' primer plus a J-beta primer mix. A tag from a template-switch adaptor with 12 random nucleotides marked each cDNA molecule. TCRdb itself ran the 5' RACE reads through MiXCR, one entry per CDR3 protein. The table has approximately 730,000 distinct CDR3 sequences, around 46% seen once. The germline gives CDR1 LGHNA, CDR2 YNFKEQ. Losses at the gene ends were 2 bases for V and 6 bases for J; bases not matched to a gene: 9. The CDR3 totals 15 residues. With regard to this clonotype: As yet, its antigen is unknown.

The TCR sequence derives from a woman aged 55 to 70 in good health. The genes are TRBV4-2 and TRBJ2-7; 8 bases align to TRBD2. The sequencing input was blood. The CDR3 protein is CASSQRAGATSEQYF. The DNA of the CDR3 is TGTGCCAGCAGCCAACGAGCGGGAGCTACCTCCGAGCAGTACTTC.